This T cell receptor (beta chain) was sequenced for a study of beta chain features in type 1 diabetes. Study-wide results and limits: Reduced insertions and increased deletions marked VDJ junctions in type 1 diabetes patients. Type 1 diabetes patients had TCRB CDR3s that were shorter (moderately but significantly so) in all four CD4+ subsets.

The table lists this clone with a few counts. Its antigen is still unknown. Sequenced material consisted of expressed TCRB transcripts (all of the isolated RNA was reverse transcribed). Profiled with immunoSEQ multiplex PCR; TCRdb holds only in-frame clones, not every one. The sample yields 500,000 to 650,000 clones, 12% seen once. Germline V gives CDR1 SGHAT, CDR2 FQNNGV. This CDR3 has 15 residues. V shed 6 bases, J shed 9 bases, and the junction held 7 bases outside the gene matches. Input material: naive CD4+ T cells from blood. This chain links TRBV11-2 with TRBJ2-1; TRBD2 agrees at 14 bases. The TCR was taken from a man between 25 and 39 years old with type 1 diabetes. In nucleotides, the CDR3 is TGTGCCAGCAGTGGGACTAGCGGGGGAGGAGGTGAGCAGTTCTTC. This gives the protein CASSGTSGGGGEQFF.